A selection of T cell receptor beta chains follows, all from one sample in a study of PD-L1 blockade in urothelial cancer. Profiling relied on immunoSEQ multiplex PCR, and the TCRdb table lists in-frame clones only, not all of them. Among about 72,000 clones listed, about 85% were seen once. Sequenced here: PBMCs, sampled around atezolizumab (anti-PD-L1) treatment. The origin of the receptors is a man in his sixties or seventies with urothelial cancer. Both conserved end residues are part of each CDR3. D genes are given only for firm matches. A row's size may be missing; if present it is once, few, many or a size class.

v_gene	d_gene	j_gene	abundance	CDR3aa	CDR3nt
TRBV18	TRBD1	TRBJ2-4	-	CASSRTGGDGKNIQYF	TGTGCCAGCTCAAGAACAGGGGGCGATGGCAAAAACATTCAGTACTTC
TRBV10-1	TRBD2	TRBJ2-4	-	CASSGTSRDIQYF	TGCGCCAGCAGTGGGACTAGCCGGGACATTCAGTACTTC
TRBV6-5	TRBD1	TRBJ1-1	-	CASIIQTGMGTEAFF	TGTGCCAGCATTATCCAGACAGGGATGGGCACTGAAGCTTTCTTT
TRBV28	TRBD2	TRBJ2-3	-	CASSLAGRAPDTQYF	TGTGCCAGCAGTTTAGCCGGGAGGGCCCCAGATACGCAGTATTTT
TRBV20-1	TRBD1	TRBJ2-7	-	CSAGQGPEQYF	TGCAGTGCTGGACAGGGTCCCGAGCAGTACTTC
TRBV28	-	TRBJ2-5	-	CASSRGVKRTLQETQYF	TGTGCCAGCAGCCGCGGCGTGAAGCGGACCTTACAAGAGACCCAGTACTTC
TRBV5-1	TRBD2	TRBJ2-7	-	CASSREGSYEQYF	TGCGCCAGCAGCAGGGAGGGGTCCTACGAGCAGTACTTC
TRBV28	TRBD1	TRBJ2-7	-	CASSPQTWTGLSYEQYF	TGTGCCAGCAGTCCTCAAACGTGGACAGGGTTATCCTACGAGCAGTACTTC
TRBV19	-	TRBJ1-2	few	CASASWGDSGYTF	TGTGCCAGTGCATCTTGGGGCGACTCTGGCTACACCTTC
TRBV12-2	-	TRBJ2-3	-	CASRNKGGMGGRDTQYF	TGTGCAAGTCGCAATAAGGGGGGAATGGGCGGGAGAGATACGCAGTATTTT
TRBV5-4	TRBD2	TRBJ2-5	-	CASSPRLAVKETQYF	TGTGCCAGCAGCCCCCGACTAGCCGTTAAAGAGACCCAGTACTTC
TRBV7-3	TRBD2	TRBJ2-1	-	CASSASGTTSYNEQFF	TGTGCCAGCAGCGCCTCCGGGACTACCTCCTACAATGAGCAGTTCTTC
TRBV6-5	TRBD1	TRBJ1-2	-	CASRPRDRANYGYTF	TGTGCCAGCAGGCCTAGGGACAGAGCTAACTATGGCTACACCTTC
TRBV27	-	TRBJ2-7	-	CASSLSTVAAYEQYF	TGTGCCAGCAGTTTGAGCACAGTTGCAGCCTACGAGCAGTACTTC
TRBV28	-	TRBJ1-5	-	CASSFLREGRGNQPQHF	TGTGCCAGCAGTTTCTTGCGGGAGGGTCGGGGCAATCAGCCCCAGCATTTT
TRBV18	-	TRBJ1-1	-	CASSRDFKQEAFF	TGTGCCAGCTCACGGGACTTTAAACAAGAAGCTTTCTTT
TRBV30	TRBD2	TRBJ2-3	-	CAWSVGGSRNTQYF	TGTGCCTGGAGTGTAGGCGGGAGTAGGAATACGCAGTATTTT
TRBV6-5	TRBD1	TRBJ1-1	-	CASSARQGDEAFF	TGTGCCAGCAGTGCTCGCCAGGGGGATGAAGCTTTCTTT
TRBV13	TRBD2	TRBJ2-2	-	CASSLGLAPGELFF	TGTGCCAGCAGCCTCGGACTAGCCCCCGGGGAGCTGTTTTTT
TRBV5-6	-	TRBJ2-7	-	CASSFSGGHEQYF	TGTGCCAGCAGCTTCTCGGGCGGGCACGAGCAGTACTTC
TRBV20-1	-	TRBJ2-3	-	CSATIPDTQYF	TGCAGTGCCACTATCCCAGATACGCAGTATTTT
TRBV19	-	TRBJ2-1	-	CASKTSDWRDNEQFF	TGTGCCAGTAAGACTTCGGACTGGCGTGACAATGAGCAGTTCTTC
TRBV28	-	TRBJ2-1	-	CASRGTPRNEQFF	TGTGCCAGCAGGGGCACTCCCCGCAATGAGCAGTTCTTC
TRBV6-5	-	TRBJ2-7	-	CASSYPGGGEQYF	TGTGCCAGCAGTTACCCTGGAGGTGGCGAGCAGTACTTC
TRBV28	-	TRBJ1-3	once	CASGFYSRRIGNTIYF	TGTGCCAGCGGATTTTACAGTCGCCGTATAGGAAACACCATATATTTT
TRBV7-9	-	TRBJ1-4	-	CASSDGGLDEKLFF	TGTGCCAGCAGCGACGGGGGTCTGGATGAAAAACTGTTTTTT
TRBV7-9	TRBD2	TRBJ2-3	-	CASSLGQREVGTDTQYF	TGTGCCAGCAGCTTAGGCCAGCGGGAGGTGGGCACAGATACGCAGTATTTT
TRBV27	TRBD1	TRBJ2-7	-	CASSSLMRGGGPSYEQYF	TGTGCCAGCAGTTCACTAATGAGAGGGGGCGGCCCTTCCTACGAGCAGTACTTC
TRBV12-2	-	TRBJ2-1	-	CASRGHSGRAEDEQFF	TGTGCAAGTCGCGGACATAGCGGGAGGGCCGAGGATGAGCAGTTCTTC
TRBV9	-	TRBJ2-1	once	CASSVDRDFHNEQFF	TGTGCCAGCAGCGTCGACCGGGACTTCCACAATGAGCAGTTCTTC
TRBV19	-	TRBJ1-1	-	CASSPPAYTEAFF	TGTGCCAGTAGTCCCCCTGCGTACACTGAAGCTTTCTTT
TRBV7-2	-	TRBJ1-2	-	CASSLEYGYTF	TGTGCCAGCAGCCTCGAGTATGGCTACACCTTC
TRBV6-1	-	TRBJ1-5	-	CASSDSAGGPQHF	TGTGCCAGCAGCGACAGCGCGGGAGGGCCCCAGCATTTT
TRBV5-1	-	TRBJ2-5	-	CASSGGQQETQYF	TGCGCCAGCTCCGGGGGACAGCAAGAGACCCAGTACTTC
TRBV6-5	TRBD1	TRBJ1-2	-	CASSFTGGNYGYTF	TGTGCCAGCAGTTTTACAGGGGGGAACTATGGCTACACCTTC
TRBV28	-	TRBJ1-3	-	CAISPQAGPGNTIYF	TGTGCCATATCCCCCCAAGCGGGGCCTGGAAACACCATATATTTT
TRBV9	TRBD1	TRBJ1-1	once	CASSPRQGATEAFF	TGTGCCAGCAGCCCCCGACAGGGGGCCACTGAAGCTTTCTTT
TRBV2	TRBD2	TRBJ2-3	-	CASSVSGRAADTQYF	TGTGCCAGCAGTGTAAGCGGGAGGGCCGCAGATACGCAGTATTTT
TRBV29-1	-	TRBJ1-1	-	CSVERQNTEAFF	TGCAGCGTTGAGCGCCAGAACACTGAAGCTTTCTTT
TRBV23-1	-	TRBJ2-3	-	CASTFYTQYF	TGCGCCAGCACCTTCTATACGCAGTATTTT